The source of this TCR beta chain is a study of blood T cell repertoires in COVID-19. Study context: Italy, Spain and the United States were the sources of the convalescent and acute COVID-19 samples. The analysed material was cDNA or gDNA that came from T cells, B-cell-depleted T cells, or PBMCs.

Using immunoSEQ multiplex PCR, the repertoire was profiled, and TCRdb retains in-frame clones only, with some absent. The repertoire consists of 70,000 to 95,000 clones, with roughly four fifths occurring once and the leading ten covering 10% to 15%. The V gene's germline CDR1 is SGHTS and CDR2 YDEGEE. The CDR3 sequence is 14 residues long. The trim removed 4 bases at V and 1 base at J, leaving 2 bases unmatched. This chain joins TRBV5-8 and TRBJ2-5; TRBD1 matches at 9 bases. The TCR comes from a human donor in a cohort sampled during active COVID-19. Sequenced material: peripheral blood. In DNA, the CDR3 is TGTGCCAGCAGCAAGGGACAGGGCCAAGAGACCCAGTACTTC. Amino acids: CASSKGQGQETQYF.